The subject of this entry is one T cell receptor (beta chain). Its specificity is unknown. The donors were all Caucasian adults (living in Nashville, Tennessee). Profiled with immunoSEQ multiplex PCR; TCRdb holds only in-frame clones, not every one. The repertoire includes 2,500,000 or so clones, roughly 92% of them detected once, and around 0.4% sits in the top ten. Trimming cost V 1 base and J 0 bases, with 6 bases left between them. This CDR3 contains 14 residues. From germline, CDR1 is LNHDA and CDR2 SQIVND (reference sequence). This entry is derived from a study of shared clonotypes between healthy human individuals. Study context: The study used three CD4 naive, three CD4 memory, two CD8 naive and one CD8 memory plate per donor. Overall study results and limits: Rarefaction exposed incomplete sorted-subset sequencing despite large depth.

The origin of this receptor is a man in his late teens or twenties in good health. Some clones in this sample may be carry-over from other donors' samples. The chain recombines TRBV19 with TRBJ1-2; D is unclear. Sequences were obtained from naive CD4+ T cells from PBMCs. Noted subset: CD45RA+ positively selected. The CDR3 DNA reads TGTGCCAGTAGTATAGCCGGGCCTAACTATGGCTACACCTTC. Its protein product is CASSIAGPNYGYTF.